Reported below is one T cell receptor beta chain. The antigen remains unidentified. In the same sample, other DNA sequences code for this CDR3. Trimming removed 3 bases from V and 4 bases from J, with 7 bases in between. Per the germline V gene, CDR1 is MGHDK and CDR2 is SYGVNS. This CDR3 is built from 13 residues. PCR employed 60 Vbeta and 13 Jbeta primers. Some clones are missing from TCRdb's copy, which holds only in-frame ones; the method was immunoSEQ multiplex PCR. This sample has roughly 120,000 clones; approximately 78% occur once, and the top ten carry nearly 8.5%. This entry comes from a study of cytomegalovirus exposure and HLA in healthy donors. Study overall: Clustering assigned 70% to 90% of the roughly 400 genotyped donors to the Caucasian-associated ancestry cluster.

Points from the study as a whole: Indistinguishable V segments, including TRBV6-2 and TRBV6-3, were excluded. Presence/absence analyses rested on an assumption that sequencing depth was roughly uniform across donors. In vitro confirmation showed a few CMV-associated chains to be CMV antigen specific.

The sequence was collected from a woman aged 40 to 50 in good health and CMV-seropositive. This chain connects TRBV25-1 to TRBJ1-5, with D hard to call. The sample consisted of PBMCs. The CDR3 protein is CASSDTGNQPQHF. The DNA for the CDR3 is TGTGCCAGCAGTGACACGGGGAATCAGCCCCAGCATTTT.